A single sample is the source of the 9 T cell receptor beta chains below, sequenced in a study of blood T cell repertoires in COVID-19. Assay: immunoSEQ multiplex PCR; the TCRdb copy retains only in-frame clones and omits some. The sample has around 340,000 clones; approximately 89% are singletons. The source material was peripheral blood. The origin of the receptors is a woman in her sixties with COVID-19, enrolled during active disease.

The rearrangement uses TRBV7-3 and TRBJ1-1; the D gene is possibly TRBD1 (5 bases). The germline gives CDR1 SGHTA, CDR2 FQGTGA. The V gene lost 5 bases and the J gene lost 5 bases, with 12 bases spanning the gap. CDR3 length: 13 amino acids. The CDR3 loop reads CASSRDSLTEAFF. The CDR3 DNA reads TGTGCCAGCAGCCGGGACTCCCTGACTGAAGCTTTCTTT.

The chain recombines TRBV5-3 with TRBJ2-7; D might be TRBD2 (5 bases). TRBV5-3 is sorted into the ORF group, with uncertain function. Trimming removed 2 bases from V and 7 bases from J, with 16 bases in between. The CDR3 loop spans 14 amino acids. This chain's CDR3 is CARSFIIRDREQYF. The CDR3 DNA follows: TGTGCCAGAAGCTTCATTATTCGGGATAGAGAGCAGTACTTC.

The chain joins TRBV3-1 (or the pseudogene TRBV3-2) to TRBJ2-1, with D possibly matching TRBD1 (6 bases). The CDR3 extends over 12 amino acids. V lost 7 bases and J lost 3, with 7 bases in between. From germline, CDR1 is LGHDT and CDR2 YNNKEL (reference sequence). This chain's CDR3 is CASTDSYNEQFF. The CDR3 nucleotides are TGTGCCAGCACGGACAGCTACAATGAGCAGTTCTTC.

This clone was picked up many times. The chain has TRBV7-9 and TRBJ1-5; tentatively, D is TRBD1 (6 bases). The germline V gene has CDR1 SEHNR and CDR2 FQNEAQ (reference sequence). Trimming shortened V by 6 bases and J by 1 base, and 10 bases separated the two germline ends. There are 14 residues in the CDR3. The CDR3 sequence: CASSPQGSNQPQHF. The CDR3 coding sequence is TGTGCCAGCAGTCCCCAGGGGAGCAATCAGCCCCAGCATTTT. The full variable domain, rest sourced from reference TRBV7-9 and TRBJ1-5, is DTGVSQNPRHKITKRGQNVTFRCDPISEHNRLYWYRQTLGQGPEFLTYFQNEAQLEKSRLLSDRFSAERPKGSFSTLEIQRTEQGDSAMYLCASSPQGSNQPQHFGDGTRLSIL.

This chain uses TRBV3-1 (or the pseudogene TRBV3-2) with TRBJ2-7, with a tentative D call TRBD2 (6 bases). This CDR3 spans 12 amino acids. V shed 8 bases and J shed 3 bases, with 11 bases lying between them. Germline V gene sequence: CDR1 LGHDT, CDR2 YNNKEL (reference sequence). Here the CDR3 reads CASEGLNYEQYF. CDR3 DNA: TGTGCCAGCGAGGGACTCAACTACGAGCAGTACTTC.

The chain is built from TRBV19 and TRBJ1-2; 7 positions match TRBD1. In germline, CDR1 is LNHDA, CDR2 SQIVND (reference sequence). The CDR3 runs 16 residues. V was pared by 5 bases and J by 1 base, with 10 bases of the junction left unmatched. The CDR3 sequence is CASSRGHRGLNYGYTF. DNA of the CDR3: TGTGCCAGTAGTCGAGGCCACAGGGGCCTTAACTATGGCTACACCTTC.

The chain is built from TRBV12-5 and TRBJ1-5; 7 bases line up with TRBD1. This CDR3 has 13 residues. Unmatched junction bases numbered 1, after V lost 1 base and J lost 7 bases. Germline loops: CDR1 LGHNT, CDR2 FRNRAP. The CDR3 spells CASGLGQGQPQHF. The CDR3 DNA follows: TGTGCTAGTGGTTTGGGACAGGGCCAGCCCCAGCATTTT.

The rearrangement uses TRBV19 and TRBJ1-2; a weak D match, TRBD1 (5 bases). Germline CDR1 LNHDA, CDR2 SQIVND (reference sequence). Trimming took off 4 bases at V and 8 bases at J, with 20 bases between the two ends. The CDR3 is 15 residues long. The CDR3 region is CASSTPRRGAEGYTF. The CDR3 DNA follows: TGTGCCAGTAGTACCCCGCGTAGGGGCGCGGAAGGCTACACCTTC.

The gene calls are TRBV24-1 and TRBJ2-3; no reliable D call. The CDR3 spans 14 residues. The germline V gene encodes CDR1 KGHDR and CDR2 SFDVKD. V lost 9 bases and J 5 bases, leaving 17 bases between the germline ends. The CDR3 region is CATQRSAARDTQYF. CDR3 DNA sequence: TGTGCCACCCAAAGGTCGGCAGCTAGAGATACGCAGTATTTT.